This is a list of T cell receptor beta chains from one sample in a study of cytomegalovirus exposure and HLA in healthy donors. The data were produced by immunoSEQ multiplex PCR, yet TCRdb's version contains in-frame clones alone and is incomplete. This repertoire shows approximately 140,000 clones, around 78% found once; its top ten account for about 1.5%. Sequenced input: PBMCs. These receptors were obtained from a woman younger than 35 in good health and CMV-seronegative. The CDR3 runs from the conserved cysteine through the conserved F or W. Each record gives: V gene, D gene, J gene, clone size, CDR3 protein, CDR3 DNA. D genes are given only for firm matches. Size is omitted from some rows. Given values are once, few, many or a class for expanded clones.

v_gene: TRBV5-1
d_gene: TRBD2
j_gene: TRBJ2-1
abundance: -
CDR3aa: CASSSTGGNEQFF
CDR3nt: TGCGCCAGCAGCTCCACGGGGGGGAATGAGCAGTTCTTC

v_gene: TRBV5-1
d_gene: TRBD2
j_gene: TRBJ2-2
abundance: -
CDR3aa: CASSPLAGGGGELFF
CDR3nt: TGCGCCAGCAGTCCCCTAGCGGGAGGTGGCGGGGAGCTGTTTTTT

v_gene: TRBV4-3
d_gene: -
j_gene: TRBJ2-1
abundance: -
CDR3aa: CASSQVRYNEQFF
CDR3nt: TGCGCCAGCAGCCAAGTCCGTTACAATGAGCAGTTCTTC

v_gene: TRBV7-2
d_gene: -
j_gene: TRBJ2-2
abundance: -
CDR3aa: CASSLDIVQNTGELFF
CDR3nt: TGTGCCAGCAGCTTGGACATAGTTCAGAACACCGGGGAGCTGTTTTTT

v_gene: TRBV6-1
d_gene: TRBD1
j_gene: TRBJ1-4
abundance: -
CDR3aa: CASLRDRGNEKLFF
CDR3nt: TGTGCCTCCCTCCGGGACAGGGGTAATGAAAAACTGTTTTTT

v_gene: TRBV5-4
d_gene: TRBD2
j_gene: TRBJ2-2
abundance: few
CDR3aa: CASSPRPGLVTGELFF
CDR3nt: TGTGCCAGCAGTCCTCGGCCGGGACTAGTAACCGGGGAGCTGTTTTTT

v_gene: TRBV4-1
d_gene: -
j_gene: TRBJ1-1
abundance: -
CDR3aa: CASSGTLTEAFF
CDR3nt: TGCGCCAGCAGCGGGACACTGACTGAAGCTTTCTTT

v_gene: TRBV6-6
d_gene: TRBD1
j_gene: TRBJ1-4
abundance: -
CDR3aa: CASSYRPTGANEKLFF
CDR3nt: TGTGCCAGCAGTTACCGCCCGACAGGGGCTAATGAAAAACTGTTTTTT

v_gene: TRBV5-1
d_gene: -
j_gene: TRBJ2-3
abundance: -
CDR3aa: CASSLGAGSADTQYF
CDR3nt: TGCGCCAGCAGCTTGGGTGCGGGAAGTGCAGATACGCAGTATTTT

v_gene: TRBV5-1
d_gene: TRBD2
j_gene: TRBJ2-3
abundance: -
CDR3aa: CASSLDIGRADTQYF
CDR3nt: TGCGCCAGCAGCTTGGATATAGGGAGGGCCGATACGCAGTATTTT

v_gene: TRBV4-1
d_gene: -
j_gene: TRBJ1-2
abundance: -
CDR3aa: CASSQDGGTNYGYTF
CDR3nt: TGCGCCAGCAGCCAAGACGGGGGAACTAACTATGGCTACACCTTC

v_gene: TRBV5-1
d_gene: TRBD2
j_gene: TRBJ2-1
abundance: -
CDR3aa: CASSGGLAGGLYEQFF
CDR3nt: TGCGCCAGCAGCGGCGGACTAGCGGGGGGGCTTTATGAGCAGTTCTTC

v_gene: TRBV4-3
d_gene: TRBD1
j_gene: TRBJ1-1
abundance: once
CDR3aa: CASSHPDRGGSTEAFF
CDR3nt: TGCGCCAGCAGCCATCCCGACAGAGGGGGCTCGACTGAAGCTTTCTTT

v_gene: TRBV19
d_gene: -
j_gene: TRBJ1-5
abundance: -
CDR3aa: CASSRRGGLQPQHF
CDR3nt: TGTGCCAGTAGTAGAAGGGGGGGATTGCAGCCCCAGCATTTT

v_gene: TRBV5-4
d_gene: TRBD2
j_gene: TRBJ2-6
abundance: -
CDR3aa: CASSSGLAGALNSGANVLTF
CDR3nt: TGTGCCAGCAGCTCCGGACTAGCGGGGGCCCTAAACTCTGGGGCCAACGTCCTGACTTTC

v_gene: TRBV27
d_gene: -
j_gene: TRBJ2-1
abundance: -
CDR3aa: CASSLTSDEQFF
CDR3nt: TGTGCCAGCAGTTTAACGAGTGATGAGCAGTTCTTC

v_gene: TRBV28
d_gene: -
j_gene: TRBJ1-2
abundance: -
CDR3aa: CASSLRYGYTF
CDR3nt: TGTGCCAGCAGTTTACGCTATGGCTACACCTTC

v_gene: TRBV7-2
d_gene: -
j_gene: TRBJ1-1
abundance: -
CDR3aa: CASSLFSPDSRNTEAFF
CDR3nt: TGTGCCAGCAGCTTATTCAGTCCCGACTCGAGGAACACTGAAGCTTTCTTT

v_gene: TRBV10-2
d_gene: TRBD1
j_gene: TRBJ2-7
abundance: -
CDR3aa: CASSEGGQRRDEQYF
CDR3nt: TGCGCCAGCAGTGAAGGGGGCCAACGAAGGGACGAGCAGTACTTC

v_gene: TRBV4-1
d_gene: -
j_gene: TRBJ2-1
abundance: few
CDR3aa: CASSQVPGPEQFF
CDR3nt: TGCGCCAGCAGCCAAGTCCCAGGCCCGGAGCAGTTCTTC

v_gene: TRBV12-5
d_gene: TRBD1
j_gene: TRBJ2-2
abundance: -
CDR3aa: CASGLGQGAGGELFF
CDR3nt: TGTGCTAGTGGTCTGGGACAGGGGGCTGGCGGGGAGCTGTTTTTT

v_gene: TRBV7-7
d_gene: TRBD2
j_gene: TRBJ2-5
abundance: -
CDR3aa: CASSFAAGDSETQYF
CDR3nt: TGTGCCAGCAGCTTTGCAGCGGGAGATTCCGAGACCCAGTACTTC

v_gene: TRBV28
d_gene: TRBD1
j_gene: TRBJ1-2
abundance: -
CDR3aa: CASSLRDSLYGYTF
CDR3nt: TGTGCCAGCAGTCTCAGGGACAGCCTTTATGGCTACACCTTC

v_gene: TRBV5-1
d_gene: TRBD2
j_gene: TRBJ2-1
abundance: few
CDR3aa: CASRFGEGEQFF
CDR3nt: TGCGCCAGCAGATTCGGGGAGGGTGAGCAGTTCTTC

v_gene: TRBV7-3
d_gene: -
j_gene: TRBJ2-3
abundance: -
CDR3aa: CASSIGYSGSGDTQYF
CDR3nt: TGTGCCAGCAGCATAGGGTACAGTGGCTCGGGGGATACGCAGTATTTT

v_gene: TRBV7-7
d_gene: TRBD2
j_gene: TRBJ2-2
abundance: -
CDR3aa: CASSLIPGGGGELFF
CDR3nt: TGTGCCAGCAGCTTAATCCCGGGAGGCGGTGGGGAGCTGTTTTTT

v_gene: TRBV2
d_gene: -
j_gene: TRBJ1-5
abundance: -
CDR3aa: CASGQLPNQPQHF
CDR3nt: TGTGCCAGCGGACAACTCCCCAATCAGCCCCAGCATTTT

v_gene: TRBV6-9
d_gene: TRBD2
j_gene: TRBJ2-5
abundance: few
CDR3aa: CASSYSSGGARIEETQYF
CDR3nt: TGTGCCAGCAGTTATTCTAGCGGGGGGGCTCGTATTGAAGAGACCCAGTACTTC

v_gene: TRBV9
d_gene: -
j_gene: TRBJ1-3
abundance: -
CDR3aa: CASSPTGTTGNTIYF
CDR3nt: TGTGCCAGCAGTCCTACAGGTACTACTGGAAACACCATATATTTT

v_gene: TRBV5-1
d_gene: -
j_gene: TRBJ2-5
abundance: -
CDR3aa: CASSLSGLETQYF
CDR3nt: TGCGCCAGCAGCTTGTCAGGGCTGGAGACCCAGTACTTC

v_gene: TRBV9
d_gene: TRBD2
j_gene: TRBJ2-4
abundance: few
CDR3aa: CASSVDPRGGKDIQYF
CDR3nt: TGTGCCAGCAGCGTAGACCCGCGGGGGGGCAAGGACATTCAGTACTTC

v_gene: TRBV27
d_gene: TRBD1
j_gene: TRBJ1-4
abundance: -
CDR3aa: CASSLKGTAEKLFF
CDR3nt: TGTGCCAGCAGTTTAAAGGGGACAGCAGAAAAACTGTTTTTT

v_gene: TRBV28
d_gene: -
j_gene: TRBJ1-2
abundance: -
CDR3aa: CASSSMGTSYGYTF
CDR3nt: TGTGCCAGCAGTTCAATGGGGACAAGCTATGGCTACACCTTC

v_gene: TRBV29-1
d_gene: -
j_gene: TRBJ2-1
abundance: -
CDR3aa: CSAGHTPYNEQFF
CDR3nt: TGCAGCGCAGGGCACACCCCGTACAATGAGCAGTTCTTC

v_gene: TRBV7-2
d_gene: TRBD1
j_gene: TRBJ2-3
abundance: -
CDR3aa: CASSSAPRQGLSTDTQYF
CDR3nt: TGTGCCAGCAGCTCCGCCCCCCGACAGGGCCTTAGCACAGATACGCAGTATTTT

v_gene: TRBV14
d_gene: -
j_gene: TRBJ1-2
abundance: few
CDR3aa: CASRQELTDNYGYTF
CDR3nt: TGTGCCAGCAGACAAGAGTTGACAGACAATTATGGCTACACCTTC

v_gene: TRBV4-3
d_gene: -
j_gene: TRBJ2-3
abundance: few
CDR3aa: CASSPTTTSTDTQYF
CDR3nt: TGCGCCAGCAGCCCCACAACTACTAGCACAGATACGCAGTATTTT

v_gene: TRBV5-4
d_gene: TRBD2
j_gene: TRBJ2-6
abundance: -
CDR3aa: CASRSIAGVLDSGANVLTF
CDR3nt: TGTGCCAGCAGGTCGATAGCGGGAGTCTTAGACTCTGGGGCCAACGTCCTGACTTTC

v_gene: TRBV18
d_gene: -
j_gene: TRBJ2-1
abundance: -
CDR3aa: CASSPPASGGEQFF
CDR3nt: TGTGCCAGCTCACCACCGGCCTCCGGAGGTGAGCAGTTCTTC

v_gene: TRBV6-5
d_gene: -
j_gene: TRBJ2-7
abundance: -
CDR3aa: CASLRGEGNYEQYF
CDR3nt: TGTGCCAGCCTGCGAGGTGAGGGAAACTACGAGCAGTACTTC

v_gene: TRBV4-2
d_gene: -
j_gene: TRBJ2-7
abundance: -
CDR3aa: CASSQVEINRPYEQYF
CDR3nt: TGTGCCAGCAGCCAAGTGGAAATAAACAGGCCCTACGAGCAGTACTTC

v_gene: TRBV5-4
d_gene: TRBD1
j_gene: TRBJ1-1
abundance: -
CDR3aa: CASSLDPTGRNTEAFF
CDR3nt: TGTGCCAGCAGCTTGGATCCGACAGGGCGGAACACTGAAGCTTTCTTT

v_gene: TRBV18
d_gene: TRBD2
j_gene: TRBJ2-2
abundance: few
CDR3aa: CASSPPQGGDWTGELFF
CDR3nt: TGTGCCAGCTCACCACCCCAGGGAGGGGATTGGACCGGGGAGCTGTTTTTT

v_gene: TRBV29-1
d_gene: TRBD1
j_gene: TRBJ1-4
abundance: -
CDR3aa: CSVGPGGTGGEKLFF
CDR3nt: TGCAGCGTTGGCCCAGGAGGGACAGGCGGAGAAAAACTGTTTTTT

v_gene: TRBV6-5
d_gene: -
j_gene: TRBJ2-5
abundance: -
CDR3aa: CASSYSKAGWETQYF
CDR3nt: TGTGCCAGCAGTTACTCGAAAGCAGGGTGGGAGACCCAGTACTTC

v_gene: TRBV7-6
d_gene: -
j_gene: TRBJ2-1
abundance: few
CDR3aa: CASSFGLDNEQFF
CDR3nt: TGTGCCAGCAGCTTTGGTTTAGACAATGAGCAGTTCTTC

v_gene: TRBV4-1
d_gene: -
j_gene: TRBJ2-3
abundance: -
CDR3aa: CASSQVQYLASTDTQYF
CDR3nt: TGCGCCAGCAGCCAAGTACAGTACTTGGCTAGCACAGATACGCAGTATTTT